The text below deals with one TCR beta chain. This sample is part of a study of long-term antiretroviral therapy in people with HIV. At survey level, the immunoSEQ assay was run in its v3.0 version. Repertoires were generated with immunoSEQ multiplex PCR, while TCRdb's copy carries only in-frame clones and drops some. Of some 26,000 clones listed, roughly 80% are singletons. With 11 bases removed from V and 6 bases from J, the gap between germline ends came to 19 bases. This CDR3 has 14 amino acids. Looked up from germline, CDR1 is SGHNT and CDR2 is YENEEA. Sequencing used unsorted PBMCs, obtained 1.1 years before starting antiretroviral therapy. The chain combines TRBV11-3 with TRBJ2-2, with D perhaps TRBD1 (6 bases). This clonotype was sampled from a woman aged 40 to 50 with HIV. For the CDR3, the DNA is TGTGCCTGTCGTCCAGGGGTCGGGGCCGGGGAGCTGTTTTTT. Protein: CACRPGVGAGELFF.